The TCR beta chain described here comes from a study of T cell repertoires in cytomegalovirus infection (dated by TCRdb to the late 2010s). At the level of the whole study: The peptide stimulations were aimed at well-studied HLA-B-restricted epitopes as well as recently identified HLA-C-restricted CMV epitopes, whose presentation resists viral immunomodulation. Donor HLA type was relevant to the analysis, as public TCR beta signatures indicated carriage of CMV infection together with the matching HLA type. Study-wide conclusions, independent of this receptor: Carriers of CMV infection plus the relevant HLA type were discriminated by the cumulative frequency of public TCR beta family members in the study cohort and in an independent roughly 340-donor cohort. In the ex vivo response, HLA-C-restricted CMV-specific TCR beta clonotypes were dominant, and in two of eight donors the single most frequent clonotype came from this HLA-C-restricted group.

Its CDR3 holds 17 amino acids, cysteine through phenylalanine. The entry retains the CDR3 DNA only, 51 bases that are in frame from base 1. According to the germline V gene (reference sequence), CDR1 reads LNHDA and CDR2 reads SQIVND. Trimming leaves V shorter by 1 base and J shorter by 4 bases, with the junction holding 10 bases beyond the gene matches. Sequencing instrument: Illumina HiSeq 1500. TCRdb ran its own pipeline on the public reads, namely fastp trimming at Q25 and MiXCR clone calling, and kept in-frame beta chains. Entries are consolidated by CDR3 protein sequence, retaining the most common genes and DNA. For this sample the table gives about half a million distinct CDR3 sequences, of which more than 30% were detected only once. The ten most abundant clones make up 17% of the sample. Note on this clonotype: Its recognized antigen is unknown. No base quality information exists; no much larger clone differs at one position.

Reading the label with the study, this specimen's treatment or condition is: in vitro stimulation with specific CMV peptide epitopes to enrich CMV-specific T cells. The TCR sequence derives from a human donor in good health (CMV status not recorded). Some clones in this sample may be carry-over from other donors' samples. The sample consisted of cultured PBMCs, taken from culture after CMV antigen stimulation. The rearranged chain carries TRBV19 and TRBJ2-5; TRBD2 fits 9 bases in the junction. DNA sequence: TGTGCCAGTAGTATAGGGAGCGGGAGGACGATACGAGAGACCCAGTACTTC. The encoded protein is CASSIGSGRTIRETQYF. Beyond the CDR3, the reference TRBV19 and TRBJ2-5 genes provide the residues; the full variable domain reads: DGGITQSPKYLFRKEGQNVTLSCEQNLNHDAMYWYRQDPGQGLRLIYYSQIVNDFQKGDIAEGYSVSREKKESFPLTVTSAQKNPTAFYLCASSIGSGRTIRETQYFGPGTRLLVL.